This T cell receptor (beta chain) was observed in a study of shared clonotypes between healthy human individuals. Study conclusions and caveats: Naive subsets generally exceeded memory subsets in estimated richness.

Some clones are missing from TCRdb's copy, which holds only in-frame ones; the method was immunoSEQ multiplex PCR. The sample records 950,000 to 1,100,000 clones, 65% to 75% being singletons. Concerning this clone itself: What it binds is unknown.

Germline V gene data show CDR1 as SGHTA and CDR2 as FQGNSA. Trimming pared 2 bases from V and 0 bases from J, leaving 8 bases between. The CDR3 is made up of 15 amino acids. The receptor's source is a man between 18 and 29 years old in good health. The source material was memory CD4+ T cells sorted from blood. Indicated subset: CD45RA-negative fraction. The chain recombines TRBV7-2 with TRBJ1-5; a weak D match, TRBD1 (5 bases). The CDR3 loop reads CASSLQGHSNQPQHF. In DNA, the CDR3 is TGTGCCAGCAGCTTACAGGGTCATAGCAATCAGCCCCAGCATTTT.